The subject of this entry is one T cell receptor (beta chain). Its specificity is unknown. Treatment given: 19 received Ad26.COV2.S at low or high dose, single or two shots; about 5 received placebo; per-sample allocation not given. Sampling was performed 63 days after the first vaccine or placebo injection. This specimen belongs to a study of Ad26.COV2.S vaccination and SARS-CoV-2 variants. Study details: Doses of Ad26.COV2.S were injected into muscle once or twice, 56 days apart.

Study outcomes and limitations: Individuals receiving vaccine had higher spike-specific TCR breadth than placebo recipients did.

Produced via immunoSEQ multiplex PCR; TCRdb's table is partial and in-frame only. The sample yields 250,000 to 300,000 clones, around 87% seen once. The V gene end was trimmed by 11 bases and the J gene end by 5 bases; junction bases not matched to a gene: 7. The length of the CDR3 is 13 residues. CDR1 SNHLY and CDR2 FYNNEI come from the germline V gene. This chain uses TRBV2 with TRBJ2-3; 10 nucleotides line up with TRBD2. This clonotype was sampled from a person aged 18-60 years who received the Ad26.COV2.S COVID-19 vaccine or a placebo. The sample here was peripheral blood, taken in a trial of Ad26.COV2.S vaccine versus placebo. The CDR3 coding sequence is TGTGCCTCAAAAGCGGGGGGGATAGATACGCAGTATTTT. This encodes CASKAGGIDTQYF.